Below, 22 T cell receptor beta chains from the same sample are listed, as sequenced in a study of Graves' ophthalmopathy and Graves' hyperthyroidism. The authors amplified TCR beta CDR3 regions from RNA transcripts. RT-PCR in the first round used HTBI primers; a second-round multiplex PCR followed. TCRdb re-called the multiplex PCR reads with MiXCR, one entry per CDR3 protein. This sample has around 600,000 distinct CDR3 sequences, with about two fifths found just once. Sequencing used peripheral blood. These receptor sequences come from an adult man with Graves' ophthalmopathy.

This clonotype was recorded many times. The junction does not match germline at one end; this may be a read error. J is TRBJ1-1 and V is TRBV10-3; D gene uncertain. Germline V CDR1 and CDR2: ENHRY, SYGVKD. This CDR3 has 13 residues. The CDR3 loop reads CASSELDETEAFF. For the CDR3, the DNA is TGTGCCAGCAGTGAACTGGACGAGACTGAAGCTTTCTTT.

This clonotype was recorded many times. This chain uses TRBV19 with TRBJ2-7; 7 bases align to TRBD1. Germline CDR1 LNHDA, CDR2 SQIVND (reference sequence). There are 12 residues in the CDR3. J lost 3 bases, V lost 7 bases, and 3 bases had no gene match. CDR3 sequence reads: CASTGQDYEQYF. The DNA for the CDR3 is TGTGCCAGTACTGGACAGGACTACGAGCAGTACTTC.

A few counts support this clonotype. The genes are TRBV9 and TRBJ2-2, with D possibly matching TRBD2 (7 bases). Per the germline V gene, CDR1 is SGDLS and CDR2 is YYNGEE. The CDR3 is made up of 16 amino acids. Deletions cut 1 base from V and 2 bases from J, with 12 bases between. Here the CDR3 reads CASSVTGGHNTGELFF. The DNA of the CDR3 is TGTGCCAGCAGCGTAACCGGGGGGCATAACACCGGGGAGCTGTTTTTT.

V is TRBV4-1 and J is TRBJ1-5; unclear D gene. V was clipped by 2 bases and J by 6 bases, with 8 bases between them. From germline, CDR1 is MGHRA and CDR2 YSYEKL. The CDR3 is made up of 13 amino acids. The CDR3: CASSQSLGQPQHF. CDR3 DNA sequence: TGCGCCAGCAGCCAAAGTCTGGGTCAGCCCCAGCATTTT.

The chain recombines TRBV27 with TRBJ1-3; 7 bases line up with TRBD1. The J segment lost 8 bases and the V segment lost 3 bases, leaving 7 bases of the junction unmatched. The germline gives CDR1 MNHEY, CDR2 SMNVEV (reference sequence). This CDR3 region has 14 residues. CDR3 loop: CASSLIGGADTIYF. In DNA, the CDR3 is TGTGCCAGCAGTTTGATAGGGGGCGCGGACACCATATATTTT.

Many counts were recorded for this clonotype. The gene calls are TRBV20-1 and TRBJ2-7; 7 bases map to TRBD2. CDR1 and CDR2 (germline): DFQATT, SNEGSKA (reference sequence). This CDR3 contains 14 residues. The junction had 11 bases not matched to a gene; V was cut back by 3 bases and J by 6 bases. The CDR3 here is CSARWTSLPFEQYF. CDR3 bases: TGCAGTGCTAGGTGGACTAGTCTGCCCTTCGAGCAGTACTTC.

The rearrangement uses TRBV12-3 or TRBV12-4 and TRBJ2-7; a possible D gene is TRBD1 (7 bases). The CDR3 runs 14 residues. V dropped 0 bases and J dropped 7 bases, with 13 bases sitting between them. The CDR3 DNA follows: TGTGCCAGCAGTTTAGCTCAGGGGGGTCGGGAGCAGTACTTC. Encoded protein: CASSLAQGGREQYF.

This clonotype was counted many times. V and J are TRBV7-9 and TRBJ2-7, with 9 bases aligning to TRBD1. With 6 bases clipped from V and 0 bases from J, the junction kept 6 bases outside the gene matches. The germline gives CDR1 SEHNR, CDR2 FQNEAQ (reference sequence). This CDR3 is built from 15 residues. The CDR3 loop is CASSPGTGLSYEQYF. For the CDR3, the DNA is TGTGCCAGCAGTCCGGGGACAGGGCTCTCCTACGAGCAGTACTTC.

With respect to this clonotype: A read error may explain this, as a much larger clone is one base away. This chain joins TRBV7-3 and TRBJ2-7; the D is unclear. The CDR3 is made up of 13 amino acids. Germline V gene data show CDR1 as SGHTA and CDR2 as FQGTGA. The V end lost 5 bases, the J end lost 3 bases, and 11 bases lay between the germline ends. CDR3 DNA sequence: TGTGCCAGCAGCCGAGACACGGACTACGAGCAGTACTTC. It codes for CASSRDTDYEQYF.

CDR3 sequence (DNA): TGCAGTGCCCAGCTGGCAGGGGATAGATCACCCCTCCACTTT. Residues: CSAQLAGDRSPLHF. The chain combines TRBV20-1 with TRBJ1-6, with a possible D match to TRBD1 (6 bases). Germline lookup yields CDR1 DFQATT and CDR2 SNEGSKA (reference sequence). Trimming removed 6 bases at V and 10 bases at J, with 19 bases between. This CDR3 is built from 14 residues.

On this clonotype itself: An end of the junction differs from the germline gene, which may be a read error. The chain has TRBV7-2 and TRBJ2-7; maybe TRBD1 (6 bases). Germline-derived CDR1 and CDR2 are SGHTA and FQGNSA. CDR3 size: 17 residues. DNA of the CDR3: TGTGCCAGCAGCCAGATCGCAACAGGGAGTATTTCCGACGAGCAGTGCTTC. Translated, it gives CASSQIATGSISDEQCF.

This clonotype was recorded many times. CDR3 sequence reads: CASTLDSQETQYF. CDR3 nucleotides: TGTGCCAGCACCCTGGACAGCCAAGAGACCCAGTACTTC. The genes are TRBV7-9 and TRBJ2-5, with a weak D call TRBD1 (6 bases). Germline CDR1 SEHNR, CDR2 FQNEAQ (reference sequence). The V and J ends lost 7 bases and 1 base respectively, with 10 bases between them. This CDR3 is 13 amino acids long.

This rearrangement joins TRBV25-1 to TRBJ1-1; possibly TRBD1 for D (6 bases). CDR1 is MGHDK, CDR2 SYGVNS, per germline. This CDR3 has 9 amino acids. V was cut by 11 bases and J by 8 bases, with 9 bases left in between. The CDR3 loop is CAATGEAFF. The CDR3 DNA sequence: TGTGCCGCTACAGGGGAAGCTTTCTTT.

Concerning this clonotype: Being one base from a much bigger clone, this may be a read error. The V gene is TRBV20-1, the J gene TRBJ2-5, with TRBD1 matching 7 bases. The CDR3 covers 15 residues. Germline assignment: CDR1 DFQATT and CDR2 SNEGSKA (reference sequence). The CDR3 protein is CSASRAGGVQESQYF. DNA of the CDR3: TGCAGTGCTAGCCGGGCAGGGGGAGTTCAAGAGAGCCAGTACTTC.

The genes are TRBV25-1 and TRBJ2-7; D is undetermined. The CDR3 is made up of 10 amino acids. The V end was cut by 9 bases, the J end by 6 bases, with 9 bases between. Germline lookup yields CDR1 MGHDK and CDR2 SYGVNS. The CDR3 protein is CARQLSEQYF. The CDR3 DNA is TGTGCCAGGCAGCTGAGCGAGCAGTACTTC.

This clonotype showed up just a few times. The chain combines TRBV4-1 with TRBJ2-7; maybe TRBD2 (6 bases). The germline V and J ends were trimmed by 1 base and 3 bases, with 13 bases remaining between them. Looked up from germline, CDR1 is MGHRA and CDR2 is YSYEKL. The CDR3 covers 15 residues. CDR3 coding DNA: TGCGCCAGCAGCCAAGCTCTTCCGGGGGTCTACGAGCAGTACTTC. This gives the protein CASSQALPGVYEQYF.

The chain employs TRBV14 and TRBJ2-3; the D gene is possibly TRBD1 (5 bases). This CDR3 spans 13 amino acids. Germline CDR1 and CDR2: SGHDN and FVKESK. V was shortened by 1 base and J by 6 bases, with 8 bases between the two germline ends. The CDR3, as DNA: TGTGCCAGCAGCCAAGTTGGGGCGGATACGCAGTATTTT. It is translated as CASSQVGADTQYF.

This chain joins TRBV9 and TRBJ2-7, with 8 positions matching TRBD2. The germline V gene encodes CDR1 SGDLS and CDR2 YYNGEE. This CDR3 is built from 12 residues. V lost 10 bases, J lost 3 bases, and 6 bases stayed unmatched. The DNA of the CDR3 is TGTGCCTCCCGGGGGGGATACTACGAGCAGTACTTC. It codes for CASRGGYYEQYF.

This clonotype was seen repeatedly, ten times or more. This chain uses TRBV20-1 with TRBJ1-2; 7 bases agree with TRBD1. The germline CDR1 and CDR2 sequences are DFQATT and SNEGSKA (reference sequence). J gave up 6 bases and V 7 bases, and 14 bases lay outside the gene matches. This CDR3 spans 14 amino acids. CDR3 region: CSVSVTGEFDGYTF. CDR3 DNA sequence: TGCAGTGTGAGTGTAACAGGGGAGTTCGATGGCTACACCTTC.

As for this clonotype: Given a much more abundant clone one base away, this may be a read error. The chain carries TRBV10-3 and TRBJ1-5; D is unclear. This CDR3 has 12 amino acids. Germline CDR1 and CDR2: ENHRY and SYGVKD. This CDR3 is CSSGWRDQPQHF. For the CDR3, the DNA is TGTTCCAGCGGATGGCGCGATCAGCCCCAGCATTTT.

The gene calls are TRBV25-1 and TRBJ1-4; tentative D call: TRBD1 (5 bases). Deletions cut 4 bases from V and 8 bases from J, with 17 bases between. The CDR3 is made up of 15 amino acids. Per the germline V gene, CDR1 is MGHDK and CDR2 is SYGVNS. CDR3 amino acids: CASSVPGSAREKLFF. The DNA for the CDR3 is TGTGCCAGCAGTGTACCAGGGTCGGCGAGGGAAAAACTGTTTTTT.

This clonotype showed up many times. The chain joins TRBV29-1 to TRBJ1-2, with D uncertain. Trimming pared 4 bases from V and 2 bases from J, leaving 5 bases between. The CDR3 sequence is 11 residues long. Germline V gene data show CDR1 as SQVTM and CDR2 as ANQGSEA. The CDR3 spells CSVGENYGYTF. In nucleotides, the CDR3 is TGCAGCGTTGGGGAGAACTATGGCTACACCTTC. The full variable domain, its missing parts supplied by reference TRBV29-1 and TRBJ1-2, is SAVISQKPSRDICQRGTSLTIQCQVDSQVTMMFWYRQQPGQSLTLIATANQGSEATYESGFVIDKFPISRPNLTFSTLTVSNMSPEDSSIYLCSVGENYGYTFGSGTRLTVV.